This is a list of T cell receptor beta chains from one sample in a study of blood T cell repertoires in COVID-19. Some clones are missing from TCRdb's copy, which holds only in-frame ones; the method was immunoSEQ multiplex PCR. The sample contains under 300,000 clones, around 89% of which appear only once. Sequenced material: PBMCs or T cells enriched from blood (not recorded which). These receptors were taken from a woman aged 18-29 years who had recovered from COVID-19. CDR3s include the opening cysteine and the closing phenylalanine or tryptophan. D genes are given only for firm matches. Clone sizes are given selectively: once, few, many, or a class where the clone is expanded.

DNA: TGTGCCAGCAGTGAGTTGACAGGGGCGGGCGAGCAGTACTTC; CDR3: CASSELTGAGEQYF; size: NA; V: TRBV6-1; D: TRBD1; J: TRBJ2-7
DNA: TGCAGCGGACAGGGACCTAATGAAAAACTGTTTTTT; CDR3: CSGQGPNEKLFF; size: NA; V: TRBV29-1; D: TRBD1; J: TRBJ1-4
DNA: TGCAGTGCTAGTGGGCAGGGGGCGCAGGTCACTGAAGCTTTCTTT; CDR3: CSASGQGAQVTEAFF; size: NA; V: TRBV20-1; D: TRBD1; J: TRBJ1-1
DNA: TGTGCCTGGAGTGACCGACTTCTCGGAACTAATGAAAAACTGTTTTTT; CDR3: CAWSDRLLGTNEKLFF; size: NA; V: TRBV30; D: NA; J: TRBJ1-4
DNA: TGTGCCAGCAGCCAAGATCTTGAGGAGACCCAGTACTTC; CDR3: CASSQDLEETQYF; size: NA; V: TRBV3-1/TRBV3-2; D: NA; J: TRBJ2-5
DNA: TGTGCCATCAGCCAGGGGATGGGGGAGACCCAGTACTTC; CDR3: CAISQGMGETQYF; size: NA; V: TRBV10-3; D: NA; J: TRBJ2-5
DNA: TGTGCCAGCAGCTCCCCGTCCTCCTACGAGCAGTACTTC; CDR3: CASSSPSSYEQYF; size: NA; V: TRBV11-2; D: NA; J: TRBJ2-7
DNA: TGCAGCGTCACTGCCGGGACAGGGCAAGAGACCCAGTACTTC; CDR3: CSVTAGTGQETQYF; size: NA; V: TRBV29-1; D: TRBD1; J: TRBJ2-5
DNA: TGTGCCAGCTCAAAGACTAGTTACGAGCAGTTCTTC; CDR3: CASSKTSYEQFF; size: NA; V: TRBV18; D: NA; J: TRBJ2-1
DNA: TGTGCCAGCTCACCCTTACCCGGACTAGGGGTTAGTGAAGAGACCCAGTACTTC; CDR3: CASSPLPGLGVSEETQYF; size: NA; V: TRBV18; D: TRBD2; J: TRBJ2-5
DNA: TGCGCCAGCAGCGGACTAGCGGGAGGCACAGATACGCAGTATTTT; CDR3: CASSGLAGGTDTQYF; size: NA; V: TRBV5-1; D: TRBD2; J: TRBJ2-3
DNA: TGTGCCAGTAGTATAGCCGGGGTTATGAACACTGAAGCTTTCTTT; CDR3: CASSIAGVMNTEAFF; size: few; V: TRBV19; D: NA; J: TRBJ1-1
DNA: TGTGCCACCAGTGATTTGCTACCGGACAGGGGTGGAAACACCATATATTTT; CDR3: CATSDLLPDRGGNTIYF; size: NA; V: TRBV24-1; D: TRBD1; J: TRBJ1-3
DNA: TGCGCCAGCAGCTCGACAGGGTTTGGGACTGAAGCTTTCTTT; CDR3: CASSSTGFGTEAFF; size: NA; V: TRBV5-1; D: TRBD1; J: TRBJ1-1
DNA: TGCGCCAGCAGCCTAGGACAGGGGTTAGATGAGCAGTTCTTC; CDR3: CASSLGQGLDEQFF; size: NA; V: TRBV5-1; D: TRBD1; J: TRBJ2-1
DNA: TGTGCCAGCAGTGGGACTAGCGGGGGGCGCACAGATACGCAGTATTTT; CDR3: CASSGTSGGRTDTQYF; size: NA; V: TRBV6-1; D: TRBD2; J: TRBJ2-3
DNA: TGTGCCAGCAGTGAAGGGCAGGGCTATAATTCACCCCTCCACTTT; CDR3: CASSEGQGYNSPLHF; size: NA; V: TRBV2; D: NA; J: TRBJ1-6
DNA: TGTGCCAGCAGCTTAGGTCGGGTTACTGAAGCTTTCTTT; CDR3: CASSLGRVTEAFF; size: NA; V: TRBV11-3; D: NA; J: TRBJ1-1
DNA: TGTGCCAGCAGGCGGGGGGACGGCTTTGGCGATGAGCAGTTCTTC; CDR3: CASRRGDGFGDEQFF; size: NA; V: TRBV7-9; D: TRBD2; J: TRBJ2-1